This TCR beta chain was sequenced during a study of cytomegalovirus exposure and HLA in healthy donors. Primers: 60 Vbeta forward and 13 Jbeta reverse. TCRdb keeps only in-frame clones here, not all; method: immunoSEQ multiplex PCR. The sample includes some 150,000 clones, 87% of them seen just once. Study findings and constraints: Indistinguishable V segments, including TRBV6-2 and TRBV6-3, were excluded.

To note about this clone: The target antigen is unknown.

V was cut by 3 bases and J by 3 bases, with 20 bases left in between. There are 18 residues in the CDR3. CDR1 is MDHEN and CDR2 is SYDVKM in the germline V gene. Sequenced input: PBMCs. This chain joins TRBV28 and TRBJ2-2, with a possible D match to TRBD1 (5 bases). This receptor was obtained from a woman aged 25 to 39 in good health and CMV-seronegative. The CDR3 region is CASSFPPQGKSDTGELFF. In nucleotides, the CDR3 is TGTGCCAGCAGTTTCCCCCCGCAGGGAAAATCGGACACCGGGGAGCTGTTTTTT.